This TCR beta chain was found in a study of cytomegalovirus exposure and HLA in healthy donors. V was cut by 8 bases and J by 2 bases, with 9 bases left in between. The CDR3 has 12 residues. From germline, CDR1 is MNHEY and CDR2 SVGAGI. The donors were members of the validation cohort comprising 120 subjects, separate from the approximately 700-subject first cohort. Study observations and caveats: Reported results showed that the classifier diagnosed cytomegalovirus status with high specificity and sensitivity. Among TCR sequences, most were rare, though some public TCRs appeared in many donors.

In regard to this clone: The antigen is not known.

The assay was immunoSEQ multiplex PCR, and TCRdb's table has in-frame clones only and misses some. Altogether 150,000 to 200,000 clones are present, about nine tenths being singletons, with the ten largest covering roughly 5.7%. The receptor comes from a woman aged 30 to 39 in good health and CMV-seronegative. The sample was PBMCs. This chain joins TRBV6-5 and TRBJ1-2, with TRBD1 as a possible D gene (5 bases). The CDR3 is CASHQGNYGYTF. The DNA of the CDR3 is TGTGCCAGCCACCAGGGAAACTATGGCTACACCTTC.